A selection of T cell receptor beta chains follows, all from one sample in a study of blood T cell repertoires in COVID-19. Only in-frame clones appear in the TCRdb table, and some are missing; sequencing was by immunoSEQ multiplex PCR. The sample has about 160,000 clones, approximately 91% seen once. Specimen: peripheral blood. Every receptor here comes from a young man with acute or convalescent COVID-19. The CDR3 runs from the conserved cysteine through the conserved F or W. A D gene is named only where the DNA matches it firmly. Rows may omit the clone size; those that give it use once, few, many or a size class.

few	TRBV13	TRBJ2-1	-	CASSVQQGRNYNEQFF	TGTGCCAGCAGCGTTCAACAGGGTAGAAACTACAATGAGCAGTTCTTC
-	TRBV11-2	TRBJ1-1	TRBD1	CASSSQGGQTEAFF	TGTGCCAGCAGCTCGCAGGGGGGTCAAACTGAAGCTTTCTTT
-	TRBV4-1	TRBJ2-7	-	CASSHRGEEQYF	TGCGCCAGCAGCCACCGAGGAGAGGAGCAGTACTTC
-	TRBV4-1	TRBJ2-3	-	CASSQVGGRGNTQYF	TGCGCCAGCAGCCAAGTAGGTGGGAGAGGGAATACGCAGTATTTT
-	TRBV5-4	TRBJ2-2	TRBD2	CASSFPAGGSNTGELFF	TGTGCCAGCAGCTTTCCCGCGGGGGGGTCGAACACCGGGGAGCTGTTTTTT
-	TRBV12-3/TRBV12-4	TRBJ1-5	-	CASSGGRNQPQHF	TGTGCCAGCAGTGGGGGGAGAAATCAGCCCCAGCATTTT
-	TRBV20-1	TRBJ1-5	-	CSASATNANQPQHF	TGCAGTGCTAGTGCTACGAATGCAAATCAGCCCCAGCATTTT
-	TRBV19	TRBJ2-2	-	CASSGQPSNTGELFF	TGTGCCAGTAGTGGACAACCCTCGAACACCGGGGAGCTGTTTTTT
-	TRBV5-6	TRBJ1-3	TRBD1	CASSPSTGGTSGNTIYF	TGTGCCAGCAGCCCATCGACAGGGGGGACCTCTGGAAACACCATATATTTT
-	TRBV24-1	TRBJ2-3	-	CATPRPSGYTDTQYF	TGTGCCACCCCCCGACCGTCGGGATACACAGATACGCAGTATTTT
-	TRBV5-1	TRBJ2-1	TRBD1	CASSSGTGYNEQFF	TGCGCCAGCAGCTCCGGGACAGGGTACAATGAGCAGTTCTTC
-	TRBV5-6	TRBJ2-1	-	CASSLQPSYNEQFF	TGTGCCAGCAGCTTACAGCCCTCCTACAATGAGCAGTTCTTC
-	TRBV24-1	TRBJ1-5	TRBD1	CATSASGQGEQPQHF	TGTGCCACCAGTGCTAGCGGACAGGGTGAGCAGCCCCAGCATTTT
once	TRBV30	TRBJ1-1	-	CAWSVLSTEAFF	TGTGCCTGGAGTGTACTGAGCACTGAAGCTTTCTTT
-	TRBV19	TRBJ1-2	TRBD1	CASNSRGHPSGDGYTF	TGTGCCAGTAACTCCAGGGGGCACCCCTCGGGAGATGGCTACACCTTC
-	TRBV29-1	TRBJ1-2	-	CSVEGRGQLISYGYTF	TGCAGCGTTGAAGGGCGCGGACAGTTAATTTCCTATGGCTACACCTTC
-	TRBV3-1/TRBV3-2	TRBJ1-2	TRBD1	CASSQVSSAPQGQGGRLTYGYTF	TGTGCCAGCAGCCAAGTTAGTTCGGCTCCTCAAGGACAGGGGGGAAGGTTAACCTATGGCTACACCTTC
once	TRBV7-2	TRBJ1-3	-	CASSLYGAAGNTIYF	TGTGCCAGCAGCTTATACGGAGCAGCTGGAAACACCATATATTTT
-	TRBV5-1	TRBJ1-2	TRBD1	CASSPSNPGQGVNYGYTF	TGCGCCAGCAGCCCATCGAATCCGGGACAGGGGGTTAACTATGGCTACACCTTC
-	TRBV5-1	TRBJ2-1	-	CASSSTGNEQFF	TGCGCCAGCAGCTCGACTGGAAATGAGCAGTTCTTC
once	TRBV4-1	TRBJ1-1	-	CASSQDFSRGAFF	TGCGCCAGCAGCCAAGATTTTTCCAGGGGTGCTTTCTTT
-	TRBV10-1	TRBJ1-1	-	CASSPRGLLNTEAFF	TGCGCCAGCAGTCCGAGAGGGCTGTTGAACACTGAAGCTTTCTTT
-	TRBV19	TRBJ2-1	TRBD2	CASSTPRGGPREQFF	TGTGCCAGTAGTACCCCCCGGGGGGGCCCTCGTGAGCAGTTCTTC
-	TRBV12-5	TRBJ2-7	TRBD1	CASGKRDRRVYEQYF	TGTGCTAGTGGTAAACGGGACAGGAGAGTCTACGAGCAGTACTTC